This TCR beta chain was captured by sequencing in a study of early T cells in non-severe SARS-CoV-2 infection. Germline V gene sequence: CDR1 SGDLS, CDR2 YYNGEE. The CDR3 contains 15 residues. J was trimmed by 6 bases and V by 3 bases; bases with no gene match: 6. There are a few counts of this clonotype. TCRdb itself ran the 5' RACE reads through MiXCR, one entry per CDR3 protein. The table has tens of thousands of distinct CDR3 sequences, about 6.1% seen once. The source of this sequence is an adult who was a healthcare worker with PCR-confirmed SARS-CoV-2 infection or an uninfected control (not recorded which). The chain couples TRBV9 to TRBJ2-1, with 10 nucleotides matching TRBD2. Material: whole blood. CDR3 in DNA: TGTGCCAGCAGCGATCCTAGCGGGGGCCGCAATGAGCAGTTCTTC. As protein: CASSDPSGGRNEQFF.